This T cell receptor (beta chain) was sequenced for a study of shared clonotypes between healthy human individuals. General study results and limits: Larger estimated richness was generally seen in naive subsets than in memory subsets.

The naive CD8 population came from CD45RO-negative cells selected for CCR7, without terminally differentiated effector memory CD45RA+ cells. Adult Caucasians living in Nashville, Tennessee made up all of the donors. Concerning this clone itself: Its specificity is not known.

Across several immunoSEQ plates, the genomic DNA of each subset was split evenly. Clones were read by immunoSEQ multiplex PCR, and TCRdb kept only the in-frame ones, dropping some. The sample records around 1.9 million clones, 85% to 95% being singletons. The CDR3 loop spans 16 amino acids. Germline V gene lookup returns CDR1 SGHRS and CDR2 YFSETQ. Trimming left V 4 bases short and J 5 bases short, with 22 bases between. V is TRBV5-1 and J is TRBJ2-7; possible D gene TRBD1, 6 bases. Sequences were obtained from naive CD8+ T cells from PBMCs. This sequence was found in a man in his late teens or twenties in good health. Some clones in this sample may be carry-over from other donors' samples. In DNA, the CDR3 is TGCGCCAGCAGCGGAGGCAGGGGTGCCTCGGGCGACGAGCAGTACTTC. Encoded protein: CASSGGRGASGDEQYF.